A selection of T cell receptor beta chains follows, all from one sample in a study of cytomegalovirus exposure and HLA in healthy donors. Assay: immunoSEQ multiplex PCR; the TCRdb copy retains only in-frame clones and omits some. In the table there are some 180,000 clones, roughly 86% of which are singletons. Sequencing used PBMCs. The receptors originated from a man in his thirties or forties in good health and CMV-seropositive. Both conserved end residues are part of each CDR3. Fields, in order: J gene, D gene, clone size, V gene, CDR3 DNA, CDR3 protein. A D gene is named only where the DNA matches it firmly. Clone size is shown for a subset of rows, as once, few, many or a class of expanded clone.

TRBJ2-2 | TRBD2 | . | TRBV11-2 | TGTGCCAGCAGCTTAGTAGGGGCGGGGGGCGGAAGTGCCACCGGGGAGCTGTTTTTT | CASSLVGAGGGSATGELFF
TRBJ2-7 | TRBD1 | . | TRBV5-1 | TGCGCCAGCAGCTCCCTGACAGGGACCTACGAGCAGTACTTC | CASSSLTGTYEQYF
TRBJ1-1 | . | . | TRBV5-1 | TGCGCCAGCAGCCCGGGTGGGGGGAATATTGGGATGAACACTGAAGCTTTCTTT | CASSPGGGNIGMNTEAFF
TRBJ2-3 | . | once | TRBV5-1 | TGCGCCAGCAGCCCTCTTCCTACTACAGATACGCAGTATTTT | CASSPLPTTDTQYF
TRBJ1-5 | TRBD1 | . | TRBV10-3 | TGTGCCATCAGTGAGTTACAGGGGAATAGCAATCAGCCCCAGCATTTT | CAISELQGNSNQPQHF
TRBJ2-1 | . | . | TRBV7-2 | TGTGCCAGCAGCTTAGGGCAGGGAGCACACAATGAGCAGTTCTTC | CASSLGQGAHNEQFF
TRBJ2-3 | . | . | TRBV2 | TGTGCCAGCACCCCCCGAGATACGCAGTATTTT | CASTPRDTQYF
TRBJ1-2 | TRBD1 | . | TRBV2 | TGTGCCAGCAGTGACTTGGACAGGGCCGATGGCTACACCTTC | CASSDLDRADGYTF
TRBJ1-1 | . | . | TRBV6-5 | TGTGCCAGCAGACAGGGCGGGAGCACTGAAGCTTTCTTT | CASRQGGSTEAFF
TRBJ1-2 | . | . | TRBV27 | TGTGCCAGCAGCTACAGGGAAAACTATGGCTACACCTTC | CASSYRENYGYTF
TRBJ2-3 | . | . | TRBV9 | TGTGCCAGCAGCCGAGGGAATTCGGGCGCAGATACGCAGTATTTT | CASSRGNSGADTQYF
TRBJ1-4 | TRBD1 | . | TRBV29-1 | TGCAGCGCCATCCCGGGACAGGGTGGTGAAAAACTGTTTTTT | CSAIPGQGGEKLFF
TRBJ2-3 | . | once | TRBV9 | TGTGCCAGCAGCGTAGGTGAGACTTCCCTCACAGATACGCAGTATTTT | CASSVGETSLTDTQYF
TRBJ2-3 | . | . | TRBV7-9 | TGTGCCAGCAGCTTAGCGCAACGGTTCGGGGTCGATACGCAGTATTTT | CASSLAQRFGVDTQYF
TRBJ1-1 | TRBD1 | . | TRBV7-3 | TGTGCCAGCAGTTTAAAGGCGCAGGGGGCTGAAGCTTTCTTT | CASSLKAQGAEAFF
TRBJ1-1 | . | . | TRBV4-2 | TGTGCCAGCAGCCCGGGATTCACTGAAGCTTTCTTT | CASSPGFTEAFF
TRBJ2-3 | . | . | TRBV9 | TGTGCCAGCAGCGTAGAATTCCTATTGACAGATACGCAGTATTTT | CASSVEFLLTDTQYF
TRBJ2-1 | TRBD2 | . | TRBV5-4 | TGTGCCAGCAGTTATTACCTAGCGGGAGCCCCCTACAATGAGCAGTTCTTC | CASSYYLAGAPYNEQFF
TRBJ2-3 | TRBD2 | . | TRBV7-9 | TGTGCCAGCAGCAAGTTAGAGCCGGAGAGCGGGGGCCTCACAGATACGCAGTATTTT | CASSKLEPESGGLTDTQYF
TRBJ1-1 | TRBD1 | . | TRBV11-3 | TGTGCCAGCAGCCCGCAGGGGGGAGGCACTGAAGCTTTCTTT | CASSPQGGGTEAFF
TRBJ2-7 | . | . | TRBV27 | TGTGCCAGCAGTTCCCCCGGACTCTACGAGCAGTACTTC | CASSSPGLYEQYF
TRBJ2-2 | . | . | TRBV4-3 | TGCGCCAGCAGCCAAGATAGGAGGGGGACGGGAGTCGGGGAGCTGTTTTTT | CASSQDRRGTGVGELFF
TRBJ2-7 | . | . | TRBV7-2 | TGTGCCAGCAGCCCCTCCGGACGGAGCTCCTACGAGCAGTACTTC | CASSPSGRSSYEQYF
TRBJ1-2 | . | . | TRBV5-1 | TGCGCCAGCAGGGACAGCGCTGGGGGCTACACCTTC | CASRDSAGGYTF
TRBJ1-4 | . | . | TRBV28 | TGTGCCAGCAGTTTGGCTGGGGGCCCTGAAAAACTGTTTTTT | CASSLAGGPEKLFF
TRBJ1-2 | . | few | TRBV25-1 | TGTGCCAGCAGTACAGGAATCTATGGCTACACCTTC | CASSTGIYGYTF
TRBJ2-1 | . | . | TRBV25-1 | TGTGCCAGCTCAGATTTGCCCTCCTACAATGAGCAGTTCTTC | CASSDLPSYNEQFF
TRBJ1-2 | . | . | TRBV19 | TGTGCCAGTAGTGATGGATACTATGGCTACACCTTC | CASSDGYYGYTF
TRBJ1-1 | . | . | TRBV30 | TGTGCCTGGAGTGGTAGGGGCCGGCGGGACACTGAAGCTTTCTTT | CAWSGRGRRDTEAFF
TRBJ2-1 | . | . | TRBV6-1 | TGTGCCAGCAGTGAACCGGGCGGCCGTAAAATAAATGAGCAGTTCTTC | CASSEPGGRKINEQFF
TRBJ2-3 | . | . | TRBV7-3 | TGTGCCAGCAGCTTCGGTGCAGATACGCAGTATTTT | CASSFGADTQYF
TRBJ1-3 | . | . | TRBV5-1 | TGCGCCAGCAGCTCCGGGACGGCGGACACCATATATTTT | CASSSGTADTIYF
TRBJ2-7 | . | few | TRBV9 | TGTGCCAGCAGCGTAGGGTACGGTACGTCCTACGAGCAGTACTTC | CASSVGYGTSYEQYF
TRBJ2-7 | . | . | TRBV5-6 | TGTGCCAGCAGCGGCCGGGACTCCGGCCCCTACGAGCAGTACTTC | CASSGRDSGPYEQYF
TRBJ1-4 | . | . | TRBV28 | TGTGCCAGCAGAATGGGACCGACGAATGAAAAACTGTTTTTT | CASRMGPTNEKLFF
TRBJ2-6 | . | . | TRBV4-1 | TGCGCCAGCAGCCAGGGGACCGGGGCCAACGTCCTGACTTTC | CASSQGTGANVLTF
TRBJ2-7 | TRBD1 | . | TRBV6-1 | TGTGCCAGCATTAGGGACAGAACCTCCTACTACGAGCAGTACTTC | CASIRDRTSYYEQYF
TRBJ2-7 | . | once | TRBV2 | TGTGCCAGCAGTGAACTCTCTCGGTCTTACGAGCAGTACTTC | CASSELSRSYEQYF
TRBJ2-5 | TRBD2 | . | TRBV11-2 | TGTGCCAGCAGCTTAAGCCGGACTAGCGCCTTGGGGGCCCAGTACTTC | CASSLSRTSALGAQYF
TRBJ2-1 | . | . | TRBV15 | TGTGCCACCAGCAGAGACCGGCGGGACCACAATGAGCAGTTCTTC | CATSRDRRDHNEQFF
TRBJ1-5 | TRBD1 | . | TRBV6-5 | TGTGCCAGCAGTTACGACAGGGTTTTTCAGCCCCAGCATTTT | CASSYDRVFQPQHF
TRBJ1-2 | . | . | TRBV6-1 | TGTGCCAGCAGTGAAATCGCCACCTGGGGCTACACCTTC | CASSEIATWGYTF
TRBJ1-2 | TRBD1 | few | TRBV13 | TGTGCCAGCAGCGCCGGGACAGGGAACTATGGCTACACCTTC | CASSAGTGNYGYTF
TRBJ2-7 | TRBD1 | once | TRBV25-1 | TGTGCCAGCAGTGCGTCCGGGACAGGGCAAAGCGAGCAGTACTTC | CASSASGTGQSEQYF
TRBJ2-7 | . | . | TRBV23-1 | TGCGCCAGCAGTCAATCGTCGGGGGCCAGTTACGAGCAGTACTTC | CASSQSSGASYEQYF
TRBJ1-2 | TRBD1 | . | TRBV4-1 | TGCGCCAGCAGTTCCAAATCCAGGGGGAACTATGGCTACACCTTC | CASSSKSRGNYGYTF